The rows below give T cell receptor beta chains drawn from one sample of a study of control samples from healthy donors and cancer patients. Clones were sequenced by immunoSEQ multiplex PCR, and TCRdb holds only the in-frame ones, with some missing. This sample has about 160,000 clones, with about 94% found just once. The sequencing input was blood. Receptor source: a woman in her thirties or forties in good health. CDR3s include the opening cysteine and the closing phenylalanine or tryptophan. The D gene is left open where the match is weak. Expanded clones get a size class; other rows say once, few or many, or leave the size out.

cdr3_aa	cdr3_nt	d_call	clone_size	j_call	cdr3_length	v_call
CASSSLGQGTTNYGYTF	TGTGCCAGCAGCTCCTTAGGACAGGGTACTACTAACTATGGCTACACCTTC	TRBD1	-	TRBJ1-2	17	TRBV27
CASSGRNRGEGNTIYF	TGTGCCAGCAGCGGTAGGAACAGGGGTGAGGGAAACACCATATATTTT	TRBD1	-	TRBJ1-3	16	TRBV4-2
CASSTSTSGRARGANVLTF	TGTGCCAGCAGCACCTCGACTAGCGGGAGGGCCCGTGGGGCCAACGTCCTGACTTTC	TRBD2	-	TRBJ2-6	19	TRBV3-1/TRBV3-2
CASSIHGNQPQHF	TGTGCCAGTAGTATACACGGCAATCAGCCCCAGCATTTT	-	once	TRBJ1-5	13	TRBV19
CASLAGPYEQYF	TGTGCCAGCCTAGCGGGACCCTACGAGCAGTACTTC	TRBD2	-	TRBJ2-7	12	TRBV6-6
CSVERGWEGAKAEAFF	TGCAGCGTTGAGCGCGGGTGGGAGGGGGCGAAAGCTGAAGCTTTCTTT	TRBD1	-	TRBJ1-1	16	TRBV29-1
CASSVRDEKLFF	TGCGCCAGCAGCGTCCGAGATGAAAAACTGTTTTTT	-	-	TRBJ1-4	12	TRBV4-1
CASSLMLGQETQYF	TGCGCCAGCAGCTTGATGCTGGGCCAAGAGACCCAGTACTTC	-	-	TRBJ2-5	14	TRBV5-1
CASRDVGYGYTF	TGTGCCAGCAGGGACGTCGGATATGGCTACACCTTC	-	once	TRBJ1-2	12	TRBV25-1
CASSKGVNTEAFF	TGTGCCAGCAGCAAGGGAGTGAACACTGAAGCTTTCTTT	-	-	TRBJ1-1	13	TRBV11-2
CASSLQGIETQYF	TGCGCCAGCAGCTTGCAGGGGATAGAGACCCAGTACTTC	-	-	TRBJ2-5	13	TRBV5-1
CASSHWGGGQPQHF	TGTGCCAGCAGCCATTGGGGCGGCGGGCAGCCCCAGCATTTT	-	-	TRBJ1-5	14	TRBV3-1/TRBV3-2
CASSLDREQPQHF	TGTGCCAGCAGCCTTGACAGGGAACAGCCCCAGCATTTT	TRBD1	-	TRBJ1-5	13	TRBV12-3/TRBV12-4
CATSGTSTGDYGYTF	TGTGCCACTTCAGGGACCAGTACGGGGGACTATGGCTACACCTTC	-	few	TRBJ1-2	15	TRBV6-5
CASSLSAGVYTEAFF	TGTGCCAGCAGCTTGTCCGCAGGGGTGTACACTGAAGCTTTCTTT	-	-	TRBJ1-1	15	TRBV5-6
CASSLKGGGEAFF	TGTGCCAGCAGTTTAAAAGGTGGGGGGGAAGCTTTCTTT	-	-	TRBJ1-1	13	TRBV12-3/TRBV12-4
CASSSGSLYEQYF	TGTGCCAGCTCTAGCGGGAGTCTCTACGAGCAGTACTTC	TRBD2	once	TRBJ2-7	13	TRBV28
CASSLFPPAQGPYGYTF	TGTGCCAGCAGCTTATTCCCCCCCGCGCAGGGCCCCTATGGCTACACCTTC	-	-	TRBJ1-2	17	TRBV7-8
CASSQGLGTPSYEQYF	TGTGCCAGCAGCCAAGGTCTCGGGACGCCCTCCTACGAGCAGTACTTC	-	-	TRBJ2-7	16	TRBV4-2
CASSLGPGQGEETQYF	TGTGCCAGCAGCTTAGGACCGGGACAGGGGGAAGAGACCCAGTACTTC	TRBD1	-	TRBJ2-5	16	TRBV7-2
CASSQGVGQASYYEQYF	TGCGCCAGCAGCCAAGGTGTGGGACAGGCAAGCTACTACGAGCAGTACTTC	TRBD1	-	TRBJ2-7	17	TRBV4-3
CASSLGSRVYGYTF	TGTGCCAGCAGCTTGGGGTCTAGGGTATATGGCTACACCTTC	-	-	TRBJ1-2	14	TRBV7-2
CASSVDQVLTGELFF	TGTGCCAGCAGCGTAGATCAGGTTTTGACCGGGGAGCTGTTTTTT	-	-	TRBJ2-2	15	TRBV9
CASSYSRTYEAFF	TGTGCCAGCAGTTACTCCCGGACCTATGAAGCTTTCTTT	-	-	TRBJ1-1	13	TRBV6-2/TRBV6-3
CASSYMSSYNEQFF	TGTGCCAGCAGCTACATGAGCTCCTACAATGAGCAGTTCTTC	-	-	TRBJ2-1	14	TRBV9
CSVPDPRTYGYTF	TGCAGCGTTCCCGACCCAAGGACGTATGGCTACACCTTC	-	once	TRBJ1-2	13	TRBV29-1
CASSVGGNTDEQFF	TGTGCCAGCAGCGTAGGGGGGAATACCGATGAGCAGTTCTTC	-	-	TRBJ2-1	14	TRBV9
CASSLEAGLSYTEAFF	TGCGCCAGCAGCTTGGAGGCGGGACTATCGTACACTGAAGCTTTCTTT	-	-	TRBJ1-1	16	TRBV5-1
CASSYGRGVMHF	TGTGCCAGCAGTTACGGCCGGGGAGTAATGCATTTT	-	-	TRBJ1-5	12	TRBV6-5
CASSLTPDNQNGELFF	TGCGCCAGCAGCTTGACCCCGGACAACCAGAACGGGGAGCTGTTTTTT	-	-	TRBJ2-2	16	TRBV5-1
CASSVAGLAVYNEQFF	TGTGCCAGCAGCGTAGCGGGACTAGCGGTTTACAATGAGCAGTTCTTC	TRBD2	-	TRBJ2-1	16	TRBV9
CASRTSGTETQYF	TGTGCCAGCAGGACTAGTGGGACTGAGACCCAGTACTTC	-	-	TRBJ2-5	13	TRBV7-8
CASSHTIGHEQYF	TGTGCCAGCAGCCATACCATAGGCCACGAGCAGTACTTC	-	-	TRBJ2-7	13	TRBV3-1/TRBV3-2
CASSQGAGGRIQPQHF	TGCGCCAGCAGCCAAGGGGCAGGGGGCAGGATTCAGCCCCAGCATTTT	TRBD1	-	TRBJ1-5	16	TRBV4-1
CASRPRVGRDTGELFF	TGCGCCAGCAGACCAAGGGTGGGACGGGACACCGGGGAGCTGTTTTTT	-	-	TRBJ2-2	16	TRBV4-1
CACGREQFF	TGTGCCTGTGGGCGGGAGCAGTTCTTC	-	-	TRBJ2-1	9	TRBV7-9
CASSYTQETQYF	TGTGCCAGCAGTTACACCCAAGAGACCCAGTACTTC	-	-	TRBJ2-5	12	TRBV6-2/TRBV6-3
CASSPGQDSEAFF	TGTGCCAGCAGTCCGGGACAGGATTCTGAAGCTTTCTTT	TRBD1	-	TRBJ1-1	13	TRBV12-3/TRBV12-4
CAWRPGQGLINGQFF	TGTGCCTGGAGACCGGGACAGGGTCTTATAAATGGACAGTTCTTC	TRBD1	-	TRBJ2-1	15	TRBV30
CAIRRDRGYYEQYF	TGTGCCATCAGGCGGGACAGGGGTTACTACGAGCAGTACTTC	TRBD1	-	TRBJ2-7	14	TRBV10-3
CASSATSGGGGEQFF	TGTGCCAGCAGCGCTACTAGCGGGGGGGGCGGTGAGCAGTTCTTC	TRBD2	-	TRBJ2-1	15	TRBV9
CASSYQQEFYGYTF	TGTGCCAGCAGTTACCAACAGGAATTCTATGGCTACACCTTC	-	-	TRBJ1-2	14	TRBV6-5
CASSGTRKMNTEAFF	TGTGCCAGCAGCGGGACACGGAAAATGAACACTGAAGCTTTCTTT	-	-	TRBJ1-1	15	TRBV5-8
CASSQGRHSGANVLTF	TGCGCCAGCAGCCAAGGACGGCACTCTGGGGCCAACGTCCTGACTTTC	-	-	TRBJ2-6	16	TRBV4-3
CASSISSGNTIYF	TGTGCCAGCAGCATTAGCTCTGGAAACACCATATATTTT	-	-	TRBJ1-3	13	TRBV12-3/TRBV12-4
CASTDRYTEAFF	TGCGCCAGCACGGACCGTTACACTGAAGCTTTCTTT	-	-	TRBJ1-1	12	TRBV4-1
CAIKREHDQPQHF	TGTGCCATCAAGCGCGAGCACGATCAGCCCCAGCATTTT	-	-	TRBJ1-5	13	TRBV10-3
CAISEWLDRGGAEAFF	TGTGCCATCAGTGAGTGGCTAGACAGGGGGGGAGCTGAAGCTTTCTTT	TRBD1	-	TRBJ1-1	16	TRBV10-3
CASSSLGIPGELFF	TGTGCCAGCAGTTCTTTGGGGATCCCCGGGGAGCTGTTTTTT	-	-	TRBJ2-2	14	TRBV27
CASSPGQSNPAFF	TGTGCCAGCAGCCCCGGACAGTCTAATCCGGCTTTCTTT	-	-	TRBJ1-1	13	TRBV7-9
CASSLPLGLAGGQSSYEQYF	TGTGCCAGCAGCTTACCCCTGGGACTAGCGGGAGGACAAAGCTCCTACGAGCAGTACTTC	TRBD2	-	TRBJ2-7	20	TRBV13
CASSSTAGTSGRVSYEQYF	TGTGCCAGCAGTTCCACTGCCGGGACTAGCGGGAGGGTTTCCTACGAGCAGTACTTC	TRBD2	-	TRBJ2-7	19	TRBV28
CATSRDQGYEQYF	TGTGCCACCAGCAGAGATCAGGGATACGAGCAGTACTTC	-	-	TRBJ2-7	13	TRBV15
CASARGGTNEKLFF	TGTGCCAGTGCCCGGGGTGGGACTAATGAAAAACTGTTTTTT	-	-	TRBJ1-4	14	TRBV19
CAISERGRDTEAFF	TGTGCCATCAGTGAAAGGGGGCGCGACACTGAAGCTTTCTTT	TRBD1	-	TRBJ1-1	14	TRBV10-3